This T cell receptor beta chain was profiled in a study of cytomegalovirus exposure and HLA in healthy donors. The PCR had 60 Vbeta and 13 Jbeta primers. The protocol was immunoSEQ multiplex PCR, while the TCRdb copy is restricted to in-frame clones and leaves out a portion. Here the sample spans about 110,000 clones, about 80% being singletons. Germline loops: CDR1 MNHNS, CDR2 SASEGT. This CDR3 is 14 amino acids long. Trimming took 4 bases from V and 2 from J, leaving 11 bases between them. This TCR derives from a woman aged 55-70 years in good health and CMV-seropositive. The sequencing input was PBMCs. The chain couples TRBV6-1 to TRBJ1-2; possibly TRBD1 for D (6 bases). CDR3 nucleotides: TGTGCCAGCAGTGTTACAGGGCGGAACTATGGCTACACCTTC. This translates into CASSVTGRNYGYTF.